Sequencing of this T cell receptor beta chain was carried out in a study of blood T cell repertoires in COVID-19. The wider study: The United States, Italy and Spain were the sources of the acute and convalescent COVID-19 samples.

Looked up from germline, CDR1 is LNHDA and CDR2 is SQIVND (reference sequence). The CDR3 runs to 18 residues. V trimming: 2 bases; J trimming: 3 bases; junction bases outside the gene matches: 7. In the original analysis: Nucleated cell counts were estimated from reference gene primer amplification. Sequenced by immunoSEQ multiplex PCR; TCRdb stores in-frame clones only, minus some. That table supplies the V and J calls and clone size; D and trimming were determined from the DNA. The repertoire holds about 75,000 clones, with 75% to 85% as singletons. What was sequenced was peripheral blood. V usage is TRBV19 and J usage is TRBJ2-1; the match to TRBD2 covers 13 bases. The sequence derives from an elderly woman with active or convalescent COVID-19. As DNA, the CDR3 is TGTGCCAGTAGTATATTGGGGACTAGCGGGACCCTCTACAATGAGCAGTTCTTC. Translated: CASSILGTSGTLYNEQFF.